The source of this TCR beta chain is a study of blood T cell repertoires in COVID-19. About the study: Acute and convalescent COVID-19 specimens originated in the United States, Italy and Spain. T cells, B-cell-depleted T cells, or PBMCs supplied cDNA or gDNA.

This clone occurred a few times. Sequencing used immunoSEQ multiplex PCR; TCRdb keeps in-frame clones, though not all of them. Of tens of thousands of clones in the sample, roughly 78% were seen once. Losses at the gene ends were 5 bases for V and 5 bases for J; bases not matched to a gene: 8. The CDR3 has 16 residues. Germline assignment: CDR1 LGHDT and CDR2 YNNKEL (reference sequence). What was sequenced was peripheral blood. The chain links TRBV3-1 (or the pseudogene TRBV3-2) to TRBJ2-2, with TRBD2 matching 10 bases. The sequence was collected from an elderly woman with acute or convalescent COVID-19. This CDR3 is CASSGSGGPGTGELFF. The CDR3 DNA follows: TGTGCCAGCAGCGGTAGCGGGGGGCCTGGAACCGGGGAGCTGTTTTTT.